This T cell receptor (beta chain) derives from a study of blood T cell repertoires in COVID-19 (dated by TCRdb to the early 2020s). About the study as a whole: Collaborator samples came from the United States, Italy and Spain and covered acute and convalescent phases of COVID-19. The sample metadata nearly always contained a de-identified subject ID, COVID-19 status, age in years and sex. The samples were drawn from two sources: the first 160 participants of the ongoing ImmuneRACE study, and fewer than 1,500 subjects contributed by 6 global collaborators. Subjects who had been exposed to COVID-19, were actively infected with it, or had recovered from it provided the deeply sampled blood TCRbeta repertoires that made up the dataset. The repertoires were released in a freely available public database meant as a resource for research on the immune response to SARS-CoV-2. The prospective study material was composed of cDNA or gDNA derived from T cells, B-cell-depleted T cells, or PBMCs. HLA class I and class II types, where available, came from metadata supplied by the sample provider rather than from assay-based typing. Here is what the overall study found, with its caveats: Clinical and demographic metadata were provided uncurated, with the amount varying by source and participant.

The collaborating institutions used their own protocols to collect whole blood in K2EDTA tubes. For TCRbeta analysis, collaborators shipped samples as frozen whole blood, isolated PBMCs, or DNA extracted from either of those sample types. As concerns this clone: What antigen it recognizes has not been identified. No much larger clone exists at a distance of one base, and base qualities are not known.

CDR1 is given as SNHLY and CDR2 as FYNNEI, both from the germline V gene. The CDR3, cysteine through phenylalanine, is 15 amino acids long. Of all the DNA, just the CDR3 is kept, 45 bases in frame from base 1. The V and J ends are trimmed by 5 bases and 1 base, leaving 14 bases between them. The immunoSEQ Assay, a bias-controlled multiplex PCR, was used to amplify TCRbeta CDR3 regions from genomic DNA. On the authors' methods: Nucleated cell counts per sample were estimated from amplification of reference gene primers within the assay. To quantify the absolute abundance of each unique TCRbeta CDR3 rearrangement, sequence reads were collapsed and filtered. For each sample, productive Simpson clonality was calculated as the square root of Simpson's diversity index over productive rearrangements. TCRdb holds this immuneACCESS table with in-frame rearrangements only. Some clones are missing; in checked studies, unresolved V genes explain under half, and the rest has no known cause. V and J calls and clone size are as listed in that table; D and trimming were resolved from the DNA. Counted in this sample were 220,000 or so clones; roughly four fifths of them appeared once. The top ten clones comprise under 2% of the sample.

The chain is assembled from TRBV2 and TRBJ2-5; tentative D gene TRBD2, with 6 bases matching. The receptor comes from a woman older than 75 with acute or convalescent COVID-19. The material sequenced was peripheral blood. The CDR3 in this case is CASSPAGPLQETQYF. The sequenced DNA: TGTGCCAGCAGTCCCGCGGGGCCACTCCAAGAGACCCAGTACTTC.